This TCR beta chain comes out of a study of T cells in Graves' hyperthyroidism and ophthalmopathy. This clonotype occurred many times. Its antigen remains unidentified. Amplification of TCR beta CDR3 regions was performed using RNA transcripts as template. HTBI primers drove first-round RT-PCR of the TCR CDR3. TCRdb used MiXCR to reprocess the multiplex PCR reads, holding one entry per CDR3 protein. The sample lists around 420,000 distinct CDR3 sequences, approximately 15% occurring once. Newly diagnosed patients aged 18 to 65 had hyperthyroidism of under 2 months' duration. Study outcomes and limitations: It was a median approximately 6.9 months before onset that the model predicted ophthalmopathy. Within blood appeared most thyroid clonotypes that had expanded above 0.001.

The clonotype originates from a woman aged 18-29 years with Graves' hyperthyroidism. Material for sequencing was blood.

The CDR3 bases are TGTGCCAGCATCCCAGGGGCCAGTTCCTATGGCTACACCTTC. Translating gives CASIPGASSYGYTF. The chain combines TRBV6-2 or TRBV6-3 with TRBJ1-2; D perhaps matches TRBD1 (6 bases). This CDR3 comprises 14 residues. Trimming stripped 7 bases from V and 4 bases from J, with 16 bases between. Germline CDR1 and CDR2: MNHEY and SVGEGT.